One sample yielded the 18 T cell receptor beta chains listed below, sequenced in a study of identical twins. TCRdb independently ran MiXCR on the 5' RACE reads; one entry per CDR3 protein. The data contain 1.5 million to 2 million distinct CDR3 sequences, about 32% of them singletons. Sequenced sample: cord blood. The receptors come from a newborn girl in good health.

With regard to this clonotype: Given a much more abundant clone one base away, this may be a read error. The chain links TRBV7-2 to TRBJ2-4, with 7 bases fitting TRBD2. Matching the DNA end better, TRBJ2-7 makes the J call doubtful. The germline gives CDR1 SGHTA, CDR2 FQGNSA. CDR3 length: 16 residues. CDR3 coding DNA: TGTGCCAGCAGCCCTTCCGTGACTAGCTACCTGAACGAGCAGTACTTC. It is translated as CASSPSVTSYLNEQYF.

The chain uses TRBV20-1 and TRBJ2-3; TRBD2 matches 10 bases. V trimming: 3 bases; J trimming: 0 bases; junction bases outside the gene matches: 6. The CDR3 is made up of 16 amino acids. CDR1 and CDR2 from the germline V gene are DFQATT and SNEGSKA (reference sequence). The CDR3 sequence: CSASTGTSVSTDTQYF. The CDR3 DNA sequence: TGCAGTGCTAGCACCGGGACTAGCGTCAGCACAGATACGCAGTATTTT.

Remarks on this clonotype: One end of the junction is discordant with germline, which a read error may explain. J is TRBJ1-2 and V is TRBV7-2, with D uncertain. Germline-derived CDR1 and CDR2 are SGHTA and FQGNSA. This CDR3 is 14 amino acids long. The CDR3: CASSVAVIGNRYTF. Written as DNA, the CDR3 is TGTGCCAGCAGCGTAGCGGTTATAGGAAATCGCTACACCTTC. The full variable domain, in which reference TRBV7-2 and TRBJ1-2 provide the parts outside the CDR3, is GAGVSQSPSNKVTEKGKDVELRCDPISGHTALYWYRQSLGQGLEFLIYFQGNSAPDKSGLPSDRFSAERTGGSVSTLTIQRTQQEDSAVYLCASSVAVIGNRYTFGSGTRLTVV.

This clonotype was seen a handful of times. This chain joins TRBV4-2 and TRBJ2-1; 13 bases agree with TRBD2. The CDR3 is 16 amino acids. Per the germline V gene, CDR1 is LGHNA and CDR2 is YNFKEQ. V was clipped by 4 bases and J by 3 bases; unmatched bases: 3. For the CDR3, the DNA is TGTGCCAGCAGCCTACTAGCGGGAGGGGTCTACAATGAGCAGTTCTTC. As protein: CASSLLAGGVYNEQFF.

This clonotype has just a few counts. The genes are TRBV29-1 and TRBJ2-1; 14 bases align to TRBD2. The end of the DNA is better explained by TRBJ2-7, so the J call may be wrong. Per the germline V gene, CDR1 is SQVTM and CDR2 is ANQGSEA. CDR3 length equals 20 residues. CDR3 loop: CSVALAKTSGRASSYNEQYF. For the CDR3, the DNA is TGCAGCGTTGCCCTCGCCAAGACTAGCGGGAGGGCGAGCTCCTACAATGAGCAGTACTTC.

V gene TRBV28 combines with J gene TRBJ2-1, with 7 bases that match TRBD2. The J call may not be correct, given that the DNA end is closer to TRBJ2-7. The CDR3 length is 15 residues. CDR1 is MDHEN and CDR2 is SYDVKM in the germline V gene. The chain's CDR3 is CASRKPGTNYNEQYF. As DNA, the CDR3 is TGTGCCAGCCGTAAACCGGGGACTAACTACAATGAGCAGTACTTC.

The chain links TRBV6-1 to TRBJ2-1; D remains unclear. CDR3 size: 17 residues. Deletions cut 4 bases from V and 3 bases from J, with 19 bases between. Germline V gene data show CDR1 as MNHNS and CDR2 as SASEGT. This CDR3 reads CASSGTQDLGLYNEQFF. The CDR3 DNA follows: TGTGCCAGCAGTGGAACCCAGGATCTGGGCCTCTACAATGAGCAGTTCTTC.

The rearrangement links TRBV4-1 to TRBJ1-2, with D possibly TRBD1 on 6 matching bases. The CDR3 is 15 amino acids. Germline loops: CDR1 MGHRA, CDR2 YSYEKL. Trimming removed 0 bases at V and 8 bases at J, with 16 bases between. CDR3 nucleotides: TGCGCCAGCAGCCAAGAGGCCAGGGGAAGGGGAGGCTACACCTTC. Translation gives CASSQEARGRGGYTF.

This clonotype occurred a few times. The rearrangement joins TRBV12-3 or TRBV12-4 to TRBJ2-5; D might be TRBD1 (5 bases). Trimming shortened V by 3 bases and J by 1 base, and 12 bases separated the two germline ends. The CDR3 is 15 residues long. The CDR3 bases are TGTGCCAGCAGTTTCGCAGGGCCCTCCCAAGAGACCCAGTACTTC. It encodes CASSFAGPSQETQYF.

This chain connects TRBV19 to TRBJ1-5, with TRBD1 as a possible D gene (6 bases). The CDR3 contains 16 residues. V lost 0 bases and J 2 bases, leaving 11 bases between the germline ends. Germline values: CDR1 LNHDA, CDR2 SQIVND (reference sequence). The CDR3 loop is CASSIDPTGGNQPQHF. The CDR3 coding sequence is TGTGCCAGTAGTATAGACCCGACAGGTGGCAATCAGCCCCAGCATTTT.

This clonotype turned up a few times. The chain carries TRBV7-8 and TRBJ2-3, with a possible D match to TRBD1 (6 bases). The CDR3 is made up of 18 amino acids. V lost 5 bases to trimming and J lost 0 bases, with 21 bases between them. Germline CDR1 SGHVS, CDR2 FQNEAQ. The CDR3, as DNA: TGTGCCAGCAGCCCCTTTTTGACCGGGACACCGAGCACAGATACGCAGTATTTT. Its protein is CASSPFLTGTPSTDTQYF.

This clonotype has more than one count but fewer than ten. The J gene is TRBJ2-2, the V gene TRBV3-1; D gene ambiguous. CDR3 size: 14 residues. Trimming took off 3 bases at V and 3 bases at J, with 8 bases between the two ends. Germline values: CDR1 LGHDT, CDR2 YNNKEL (reference sequence). CDR3: CASSHKGYTGELFF. The CDR3 DNA reads as TGTGCCAGCAGCCACAAGGGATACACCGGGGAGCTGTTTTTT.

The table lists this clonotype with a few counts. The chain uses TRBV5-6 and TRBJ2-5; possible D gene TRBD1, 7 bases. The V end lost 2 bases, the J end lost 11 bases, and 22 bases lay between the germline ends. CDR1 and CDR2 from the germline V gene are SGHDT and YYEEEE. CDR3 length: 15 residues. The CDR3 spells CASSFRQGLYNEQYF. DNA for the CDR3: TGTGCCAGCAGCTTCCGACAGGGACTCTACAATGAGCAGTACTTC.

This chain connects TRBV12-3 or TRBV12-4 to TRBJ2-3; D may be TRBD1 or TRBD2 (6 bases each). V gave up 3 bases and J gave up 4 bases, with 14 bases separating them. This CDR3 is built from 15 residues. The CDR3 DNA reads as TGTGCCAGCAGTTTCGGGGGCCCCACAGCAGATACGCAGTATTTT. Translation: CASSFGGPTADTQYF.

This clonotype turned up a few times. This chain links TRBV5-1 with TRBJ1-1; D ambiguous. The V and J ends lost 1 base and 2 bases respectively, with 12 bases between them. Per germline, CDR1 SGHRS and CDR2 YFSETQ. The CDR3 covers 15 residues. The chain's CDR3 is CASSLRSGYNTEAFF. Here the CDR3 DNA reads TGCGCCAGCAGCTTGCGTTCCGGGTACAACACTGAAGCTTTCTTT.

This clonotype was seen a few times. CDR3 sequence reads: CASSKDVWGLAGYNEQFF. In nucleotides, the CDR3 is TGTGCCAGCAGCAAAGATGTTTGGGGACTAGCGGGATACAATGAGCAGTTCTTC. V is TRBV21-1 and J is TRBJ2-1; the table calls TRBD2, which could not be checked here. TRBV21-1 is listed as a pseudogene. The CDR3 length is 18 residues.

The chain uses TRBV6-1 and TRBJ2-3; D is perhaps TRBD2 (6 bases). Per germline, CDR1 MNHNS and CDR2 SASEGT. CDR3 size: 18 residues. The V end lost 6 bases, the J end lost 0 bases, and 22 bases lay between the germline ends. CDR3 sequence: CASSRVLAGRTSTDTQYF. The CDR3 nucleotides are TGTGCCAGCAGCCGGGTATTGGCGGGAAGAACTAGCACAGATACGCAGTATTTT.

V usage is TRBV6-6 and J usage is TRBJ1-4; 9 bases are a match to TRBD1. The CDR3 spans 17 residues. The V segment lost 5 bases and the J segment 0 bases; nucleotides outside the gene matches: 7. In germline, CDR1 is MNHNY, CDR2 SVGAGI (reference sequence). The CDR3 spells CASSKRQGEATNEKLFF. DNA of the CDR3: TGTGCCAGCAGTAAAAGACAGGGGGAGGCAACTAATGAAAAACTGTTTTTT.